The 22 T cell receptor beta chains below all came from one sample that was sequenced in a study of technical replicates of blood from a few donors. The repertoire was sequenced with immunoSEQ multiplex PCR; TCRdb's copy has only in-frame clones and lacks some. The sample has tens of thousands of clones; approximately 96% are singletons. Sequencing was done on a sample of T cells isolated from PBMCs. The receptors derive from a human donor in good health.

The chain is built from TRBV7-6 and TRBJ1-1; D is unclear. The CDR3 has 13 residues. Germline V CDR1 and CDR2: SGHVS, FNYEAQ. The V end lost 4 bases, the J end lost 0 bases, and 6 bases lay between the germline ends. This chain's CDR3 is CASSWALNTEAFF. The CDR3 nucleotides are TGTGCCAGCAGCTGGGCATTGAACACTGAAGCTTTCTTT. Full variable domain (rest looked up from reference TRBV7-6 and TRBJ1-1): GAGVSQSPRYKVTKRGQDVALRCDPISGHVSLYWYRQALGQGPEFLTYFNYEAQQDKSGLPNDRFSAERPEGSISTLTIQRTEQRDSAMYRCASSWALNTEAFFGQGTRLTVV.

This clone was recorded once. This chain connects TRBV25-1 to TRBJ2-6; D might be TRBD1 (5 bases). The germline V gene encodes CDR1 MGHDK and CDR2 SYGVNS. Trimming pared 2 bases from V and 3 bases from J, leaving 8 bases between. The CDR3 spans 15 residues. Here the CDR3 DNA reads TGTGCCAGCAGTGAAAGGGGTGTTGGGGCCAACGTCCTGACTTTC. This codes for CASSERGVGANVLTF.

The CDR3 DNA follows: TGTGCCTGGAGTGTAGAGACAGGGCATTTTCGGGAGCAGTACTTC. Translating it yields CAWSVETGHFREQYF. The rearrangement uses TRBV30 and TRBJ2-7, with 7 nucleotides matching TRBD1. Germline V gene sequence: CDR1 GTSNPN, CDR2 SVGIG (reference sequence). V was pared by 0 bases and J by 7 bases, with 12 bases of the junction left unmatched. The CDR3 has 15 amino acids. The whole variable domain, filled in from reference TRBV30 and TRBJ2-7, reads SQTIHQWPATLVQPVGSPLSLECTVEGTSNPNLYWYRQAAGRGLQLLFYSVGIGQISSEVPQNLSASRPQDRQFILSSKKLLLSDSGFYLCAWSVETGHFREQYFGPGTRLTVT.

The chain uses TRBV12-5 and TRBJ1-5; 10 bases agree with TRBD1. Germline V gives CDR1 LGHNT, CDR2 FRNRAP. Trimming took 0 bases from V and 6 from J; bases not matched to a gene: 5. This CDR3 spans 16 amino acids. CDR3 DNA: TGTGCTAGTGGTTTGGTACTGGGACAGGGGTTTCAGCCCCAGCATTTT. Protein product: CASGLVLGQGFQPQHF.

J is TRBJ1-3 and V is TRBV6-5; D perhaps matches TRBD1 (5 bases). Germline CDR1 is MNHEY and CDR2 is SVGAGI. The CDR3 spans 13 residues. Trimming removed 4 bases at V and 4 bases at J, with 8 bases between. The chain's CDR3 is CASSLAGGNTIYF. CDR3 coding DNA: TGTGCCAGCAGTTTGGCAGGGGGAAACACCATATATTTT.

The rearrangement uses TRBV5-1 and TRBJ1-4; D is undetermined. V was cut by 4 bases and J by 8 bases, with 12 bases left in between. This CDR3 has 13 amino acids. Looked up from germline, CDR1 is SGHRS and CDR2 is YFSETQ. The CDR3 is CASSLLLEEKLFF. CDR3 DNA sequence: TGCGCCAGCAGCCTCCTACTAGAAGAAAAACTGTTTTTT.

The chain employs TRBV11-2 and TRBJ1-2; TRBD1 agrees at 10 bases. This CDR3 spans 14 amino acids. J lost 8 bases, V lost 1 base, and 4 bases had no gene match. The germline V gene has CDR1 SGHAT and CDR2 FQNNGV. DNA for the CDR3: TGTGCCAGCAGCTTAGCAGGGACAGGGGAAGGCTACACCTTC. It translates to CASSLAGTGEGYTF.

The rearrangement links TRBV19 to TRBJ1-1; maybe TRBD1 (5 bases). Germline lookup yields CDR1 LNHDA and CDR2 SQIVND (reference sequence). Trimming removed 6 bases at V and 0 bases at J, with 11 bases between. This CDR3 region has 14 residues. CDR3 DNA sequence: TGTGCCAGTAGATGGGACTCCATGAACACTGAAGCTTTCTTT. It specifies CASRWDSMNTEAFF.

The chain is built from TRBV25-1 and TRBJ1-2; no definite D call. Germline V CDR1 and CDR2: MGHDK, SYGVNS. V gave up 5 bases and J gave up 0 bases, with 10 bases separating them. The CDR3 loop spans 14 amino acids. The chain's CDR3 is CASSHYGANYGYTF. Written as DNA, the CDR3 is TGTGCCAGCAGTCATTACGGGGCTAACTATGGCTACACCTTC.

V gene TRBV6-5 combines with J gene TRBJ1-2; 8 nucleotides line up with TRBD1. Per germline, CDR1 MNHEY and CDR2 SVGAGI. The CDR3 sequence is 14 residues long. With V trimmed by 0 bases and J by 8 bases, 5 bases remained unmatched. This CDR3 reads CASSYSGRGRGYTF. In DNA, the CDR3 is TGTGCCAGCAGTTACTCAGGCAGGGGGCGGGGCTACACCTTC.

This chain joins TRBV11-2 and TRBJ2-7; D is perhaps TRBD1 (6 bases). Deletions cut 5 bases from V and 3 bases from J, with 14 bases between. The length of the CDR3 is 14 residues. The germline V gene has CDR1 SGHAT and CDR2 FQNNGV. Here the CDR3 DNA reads TGTGCCAGCAGCCAGACGGGACACCTCTACGAGCAGTACTTC. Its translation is CASSQTGHLYEQYF.

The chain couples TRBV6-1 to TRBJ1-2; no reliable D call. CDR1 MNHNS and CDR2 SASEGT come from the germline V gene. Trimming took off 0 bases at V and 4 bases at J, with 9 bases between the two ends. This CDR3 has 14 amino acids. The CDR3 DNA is TGTGCCAGCAGTGAAGCGTACCAGGTCTATGGCTACACCTTC. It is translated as CASSEAYQVYGYTF.

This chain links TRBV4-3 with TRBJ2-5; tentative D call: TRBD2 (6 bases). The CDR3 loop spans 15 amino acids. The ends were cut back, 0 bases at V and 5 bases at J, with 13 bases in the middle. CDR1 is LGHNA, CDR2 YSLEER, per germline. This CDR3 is CASSQDIEEGETQYF. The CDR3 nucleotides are TGCGCCAGCAGCCAAGATATTGAGGAGGGGGAGACCCAGTACTTC.

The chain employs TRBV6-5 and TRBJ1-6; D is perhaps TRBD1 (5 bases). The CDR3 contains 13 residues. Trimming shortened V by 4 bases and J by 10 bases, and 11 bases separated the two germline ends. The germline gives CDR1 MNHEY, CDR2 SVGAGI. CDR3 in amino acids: CASSSGGNSPLHF. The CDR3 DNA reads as TGTGCCAGCAGTTCCGGGGGGAACTCACCCCTCCACTTT.

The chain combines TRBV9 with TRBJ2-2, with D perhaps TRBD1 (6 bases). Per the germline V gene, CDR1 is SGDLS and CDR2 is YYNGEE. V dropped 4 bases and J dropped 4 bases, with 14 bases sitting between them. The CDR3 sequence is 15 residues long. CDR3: CASSPRTAFTGELFF. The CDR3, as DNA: TGTGCCAGCAGCCCCAGGACAGCCTTCACCGGGGAGCTGTTTTTT.

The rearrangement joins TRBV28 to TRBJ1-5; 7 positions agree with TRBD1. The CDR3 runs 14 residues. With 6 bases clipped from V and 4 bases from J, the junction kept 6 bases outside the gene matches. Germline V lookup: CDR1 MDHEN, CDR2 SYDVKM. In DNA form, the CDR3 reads TGTGCCAGCAGGCAAACAGGGGAAAATCAGCCCCAGCATTTT. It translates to CASRQTGENQPQHF.

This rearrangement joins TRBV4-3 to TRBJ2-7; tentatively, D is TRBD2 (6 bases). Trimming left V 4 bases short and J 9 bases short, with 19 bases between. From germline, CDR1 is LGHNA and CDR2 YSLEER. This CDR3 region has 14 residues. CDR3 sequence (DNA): TGCGCCAGCAGCCCAGAACCTAACTCGGGGGTGCAGTACTTC. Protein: CASSPEPNSGVQYF.

The CDR3 is CASLAGENEQYF. The CDR3 DNA follows: TGTGCCAGTTTAGCGGGAGAAAACGAGCAGTACTTC. This chain connects TRBV2 to TRBJ2-7; 9 bases are shared with TRBD2. CDR1 and CDR2 (germline): SNHLY, FYNNEI. Trimming at V came to 9 bases and at J to 5 bases, leaving 5 bases not matched to a gene. The CDR3 runs 12 residues.

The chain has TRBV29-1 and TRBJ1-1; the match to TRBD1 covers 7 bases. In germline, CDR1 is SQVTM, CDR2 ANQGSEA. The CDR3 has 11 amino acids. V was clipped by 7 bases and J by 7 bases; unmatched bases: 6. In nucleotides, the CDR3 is TGCAGCGATGGCGGGGACAGTGAAGCTTTCTTT. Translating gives CSDGGDSEAFF.

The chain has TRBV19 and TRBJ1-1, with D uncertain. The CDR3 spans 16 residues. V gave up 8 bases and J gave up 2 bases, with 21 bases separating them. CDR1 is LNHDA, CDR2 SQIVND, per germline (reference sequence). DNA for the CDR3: TGTGCCAGTGGAAGGAGGGATGGGGTACCAAACACTGAAGCTTTCTTT. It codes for CASGRRDGVPNTEAFF.

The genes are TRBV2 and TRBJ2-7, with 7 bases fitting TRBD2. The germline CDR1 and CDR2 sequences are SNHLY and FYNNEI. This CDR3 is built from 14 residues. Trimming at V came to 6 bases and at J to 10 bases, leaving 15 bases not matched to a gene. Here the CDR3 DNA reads TGTGCCAGCAGCGAGGGGCGGGGGATGATCGGTCAGTACTTC. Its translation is CASSEGRGMIGQYF.

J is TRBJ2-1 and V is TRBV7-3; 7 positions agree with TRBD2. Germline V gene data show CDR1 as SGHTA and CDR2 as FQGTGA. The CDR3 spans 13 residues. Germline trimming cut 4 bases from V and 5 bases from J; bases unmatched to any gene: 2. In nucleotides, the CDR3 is TGTGCCAGCAGCTCTGGGGGGGACAATGAGCAGTTCTTC. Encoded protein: CASSSGGDNEQFF.